Included here is one TCR beta chain sequence, with context. What it recognizes is unknown. The data are from a study of shared clonotypes between healthy human individuals. About the study: Donor ages ranged 18 to 49 years: a couple of women, a few men.

Whole-study findings and limits: Few donors limited the genetic and exposure-history diversity represented. Naive CD4 clonotype sharing across a few donors was approximately 5%.

Germline V lookup: CDR1 SGHAT, CDR2 FQNNGV. The CDR3 runs 15 residues. Trimming left V 5 bases short and J 0 bases short, with 14 bases between. Profiling relied on immunoSEQ multiplex PCR, and the TCRdb table lists in-frame clones only, not all of them. In the table there are approximately 2.1 million clones, approximately 95% of which are singletons. This TCR was recovered from a man aged 18 to 29 in good health. Some clones in this sample may be carry-over from other donors' samples. The sequenced sample was naive CD4+ T cells from PBMCs. Specified subset: CD45RA+ positively selected. The chain has TRBV11-2 and TRBJ2-7; D perhaps matches TRBD1 (6 bases). The CDR3 is CASSLDRLPSYEQYF. Here the CDR3 DNA reads TGTGCCAGCAGCCTCGACAGGCTTCCCTCCTACGAGCAGTACTTC.